This record covers a single T cell receptor (beta chain). Its specificity is unknown. TCRdb's copy holds only in-frame clones and misses some; the assay was immunoSEQ multiplex PCR. The table records 97,000 or so clones, roughly 96% of them present only once. These data are taken from a study of T cells in pancreatic ductal adenocarcinoma. Study results and limitations: Blood had more productive templates and around 8.6-fold more unique clonotypes than tumor. Tumors hold more CD45RO+ effector T cells, which may bias toward lower diversity. Tumor and blood clonality did not differ significantly, about 0.1 versus 0.07.

The selected patients with pancreatic ductal adenocarcinoma had surgery but no neoadjuvant therapy. V dropped 5 bases and J dropped 4 bases, with 13 bases sitting between them. The germline gives CDR1 SGHTA, CDR2 FQGTGA. The CDR3 extends over 14 amino acids. The specimen sequenced was PBMCs. The receptor was derived from a human donor with pancreatic ductal adenocarcinoma. The chain has TRBV7-3 and TRBJ2-3; a possible D gene is TRBD1 (6 bases). The CDR3 bases are TGTGCCAGCAGCCCCTACAGGGTTTCAGATACGCAGTATTTT. It encodes CASSPYRVSDTQYF.